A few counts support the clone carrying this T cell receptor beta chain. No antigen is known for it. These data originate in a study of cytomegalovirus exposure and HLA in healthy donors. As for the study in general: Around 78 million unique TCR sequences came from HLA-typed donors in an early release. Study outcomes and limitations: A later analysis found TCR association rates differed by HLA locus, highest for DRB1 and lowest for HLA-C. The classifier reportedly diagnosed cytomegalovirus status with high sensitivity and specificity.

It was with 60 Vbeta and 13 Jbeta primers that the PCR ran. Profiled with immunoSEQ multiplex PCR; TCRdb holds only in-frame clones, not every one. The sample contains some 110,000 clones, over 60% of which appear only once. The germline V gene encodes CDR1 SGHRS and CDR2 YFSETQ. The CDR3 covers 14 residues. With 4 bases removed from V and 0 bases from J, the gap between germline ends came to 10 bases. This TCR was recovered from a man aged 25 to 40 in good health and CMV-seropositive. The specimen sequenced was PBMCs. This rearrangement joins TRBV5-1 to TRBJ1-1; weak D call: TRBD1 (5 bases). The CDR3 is CASSQDNLNTEAFF. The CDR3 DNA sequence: TGCGCCAGCAGCCAGGACAACTTGAACACTGAAGCTTTCTTT.